This TCR beta chain is drawn from a study of identical twins. Study findings and constraints: Out-of-frame alpha sequences common to twins exhibited a surplus of low generation probability. For cord blood, abundant beta clonotypes had fewer insertions, unlike memory repertoires, which showed none.

Worth noting for this clonotype: Its antigen is unknown.

CDR1 and CDR2 (germline): SGHKS, YYEKEE (reference sequence). V lost 4 bases to trimming and J lost 4 bases, with 12 bases between them. The CDR3 extends over 13 amino acids. Using its own MiXCR run on the 5' RACE reads, TCRdb lists one record per CDR3 protein. The sample yields around 100,000 distinct CDR3 sequences, around 5.5% seen once. What was sequenced was memory T cells sorted from blood. The gene calls are TRBV5-5 and TRBJ2-7; D remains unclear. The receptor was isolated from a woman aged 45-65 years in good health. CDR3 sequence: CASSVGIQYEQYF. CDR3 in DNA: TGTGCCAGCAGCGTAGGGATCCAATACGAGCAGTACTTC.